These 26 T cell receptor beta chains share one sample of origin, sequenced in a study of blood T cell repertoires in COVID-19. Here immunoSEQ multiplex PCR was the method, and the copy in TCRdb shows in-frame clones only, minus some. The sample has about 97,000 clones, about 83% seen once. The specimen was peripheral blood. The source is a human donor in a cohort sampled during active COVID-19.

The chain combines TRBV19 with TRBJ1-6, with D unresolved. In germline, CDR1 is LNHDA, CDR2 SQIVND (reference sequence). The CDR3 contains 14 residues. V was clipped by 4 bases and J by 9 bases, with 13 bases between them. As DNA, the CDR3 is TGTGCCAGTAGTACCCAAGCCTGGAGTTCACCCCTCCACTTT. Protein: CASSTQAWSSPLHF.

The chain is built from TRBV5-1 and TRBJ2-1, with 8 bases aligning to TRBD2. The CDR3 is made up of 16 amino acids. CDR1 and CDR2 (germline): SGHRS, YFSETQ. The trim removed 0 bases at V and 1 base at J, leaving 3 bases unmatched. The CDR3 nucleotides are TGCGCCAGCAGCTTGGCCGGCGGGGGGTCCTACAATGAGCAGTTCTTC. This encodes CASSLAGGGSYNEQFF.

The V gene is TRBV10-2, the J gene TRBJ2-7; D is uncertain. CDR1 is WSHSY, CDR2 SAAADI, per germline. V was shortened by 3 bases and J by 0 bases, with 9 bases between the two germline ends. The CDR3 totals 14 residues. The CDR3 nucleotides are TGCGCCAGCAGTGAAGGCGGAAACTCCTACGAGCAGTACTTC. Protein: CASSEGGNSYEQYF.

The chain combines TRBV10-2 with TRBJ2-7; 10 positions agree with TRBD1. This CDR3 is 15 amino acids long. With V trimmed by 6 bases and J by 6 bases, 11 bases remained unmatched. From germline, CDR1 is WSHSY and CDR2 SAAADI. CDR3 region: CASRAGDRGLGEQYF. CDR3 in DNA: TGCGCCAGCAGGGCGGGGGACAGGGGCTTAGGCGAGCAGTACTTC.

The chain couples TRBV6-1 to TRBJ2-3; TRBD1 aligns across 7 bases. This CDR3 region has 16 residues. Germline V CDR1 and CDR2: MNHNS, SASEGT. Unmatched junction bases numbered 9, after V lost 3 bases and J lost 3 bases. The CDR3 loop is CASSESQGSGTDTQYF. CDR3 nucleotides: TGTGCCAGCAGTGAGTCACAGGGGAGTGGGACAGATACGCAGTATTTT.

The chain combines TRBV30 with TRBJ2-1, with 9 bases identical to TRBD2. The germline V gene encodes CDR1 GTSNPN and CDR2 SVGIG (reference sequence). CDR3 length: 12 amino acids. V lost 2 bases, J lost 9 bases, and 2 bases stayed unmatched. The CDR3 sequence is CAWSSSGIEQFF. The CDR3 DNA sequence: TGTGCCTGGAGTTCTAGCGGGATTGAGCAGTTCTTC.

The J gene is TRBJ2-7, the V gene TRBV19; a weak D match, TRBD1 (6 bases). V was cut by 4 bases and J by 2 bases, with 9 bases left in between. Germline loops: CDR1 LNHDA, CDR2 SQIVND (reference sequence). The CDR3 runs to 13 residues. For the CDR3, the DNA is TGTGCCAGTAGTAGGGACACAACCTACGAGCAGTACTTC. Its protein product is CASSRDTTYEQYF.

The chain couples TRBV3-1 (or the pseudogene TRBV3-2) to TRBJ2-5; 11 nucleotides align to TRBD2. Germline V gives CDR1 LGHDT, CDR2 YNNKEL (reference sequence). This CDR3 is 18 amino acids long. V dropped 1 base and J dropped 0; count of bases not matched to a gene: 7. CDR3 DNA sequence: TGTGCCAGCAGCCAAGGACTAGCGGGGTTAACGTACCAAGAGACCCAGTACTTC. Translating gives CASSQGLAGLTYQETQYF.

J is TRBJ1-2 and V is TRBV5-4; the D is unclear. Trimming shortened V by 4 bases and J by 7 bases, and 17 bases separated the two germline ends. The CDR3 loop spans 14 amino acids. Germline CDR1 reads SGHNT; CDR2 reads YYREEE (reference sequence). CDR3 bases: TGTGCCAGCAGCGTGTGGCTGCAGTTGGCTGGCTACACCTTC. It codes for CASSVWLQLAGYTF.

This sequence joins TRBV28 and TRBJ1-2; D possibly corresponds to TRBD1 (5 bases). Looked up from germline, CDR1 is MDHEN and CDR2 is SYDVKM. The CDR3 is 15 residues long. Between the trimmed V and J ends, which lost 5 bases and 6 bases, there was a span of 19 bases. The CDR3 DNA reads TGTGCCAGCAGTCCGGTCATGATGGGGGGAAATGGCTACACCTTC. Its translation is CASSPVMMGGNGYTF.

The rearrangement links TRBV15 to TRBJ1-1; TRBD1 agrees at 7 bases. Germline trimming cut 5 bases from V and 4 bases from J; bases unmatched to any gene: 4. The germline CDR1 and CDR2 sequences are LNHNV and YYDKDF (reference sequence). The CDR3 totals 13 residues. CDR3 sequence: CATSVTGVTEAFF. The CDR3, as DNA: TGTGCCACCAGCGTAACAGGGGTCACTGAAGCTTTCTTT.

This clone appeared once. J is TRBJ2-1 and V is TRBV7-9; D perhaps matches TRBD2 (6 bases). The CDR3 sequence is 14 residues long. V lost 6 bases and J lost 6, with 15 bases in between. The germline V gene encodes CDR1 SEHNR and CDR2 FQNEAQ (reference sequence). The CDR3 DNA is TGTGCCAGCAGGCGTCCTGGAGGGGCCAATGAGCAGTTCTTC. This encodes CASRRPGGANEQFF.

In nucleotides, the CDR3 is TGTGCCAGCAGCGGGAGACTAGCGGGGGGCTATACAGATACGCAGTATTTT. Amino acids: CASSGRLAGGYTDTQYF. The genes are TRBV5-4 and TRBJ2-3; 13 bases fit TRBD2. The CDR3 is 17 residues long. V was clipped by 4 bases and J by 3 bases; unmatched bases: 8. Germline V gene lookup returns CDR1 SGHNT and CDR2 YYREEE (reference sequence).

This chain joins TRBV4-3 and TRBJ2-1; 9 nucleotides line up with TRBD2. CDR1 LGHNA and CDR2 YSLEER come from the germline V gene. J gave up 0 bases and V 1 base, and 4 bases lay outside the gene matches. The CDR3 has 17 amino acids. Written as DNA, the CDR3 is TGCGCCAGCAGCCAAGTTCTAGCGGGGATCTCCTACAATGAGCAGTTCTTC. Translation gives CASSQVLAGISYNEQFF.

In nucleotides, the CDR3 is TGTGCCAGCTCACCCACCGGGGGGGGCTCCTACGAGCAGTACTTC. As protein: CASSPTGGGSYEQYF. V and J are TRBV18 and TRBJ2-7; TRBD2 matches at 8 bases. The CDR3 covers 15 residues. CDR1 and CDR2 (germline): KGHSH, LQKENI. The trim removed 3 bases at V and 0 bases at J, leaving 4 bases unmatched. The entire variable domain, with the rest obtained from reference TRBV18 and TRBJ2-7, is as follows: NAGVMQNPRHLVRRRGQEARLRCSPMKGHSHVYWYRQLPEEGLKFMVYLQKENIIDESGMPKERFSAEFPKEGPSILRIQQVVRGDSAAYFCASSPTGGGSYEQYFGPGTRLTVT.

The DNA of the CDR3 is TGTGCCAGCAGCCAACAATCTAGCGGTTACACAGATACGCAGTATTTT. This sequence encodes CASSQQSSGYTDTQYF. This chain uses TRBV14 with TRBJ2-3; 7 positions agree with TRBD2. Looked up from germline, CDR1 is SGHDN and CDR2 is FVKESK. V lost 2 bases, J lost 2 bases, and 7 bases stayed unmatched. This CDR3 has 16 residues.

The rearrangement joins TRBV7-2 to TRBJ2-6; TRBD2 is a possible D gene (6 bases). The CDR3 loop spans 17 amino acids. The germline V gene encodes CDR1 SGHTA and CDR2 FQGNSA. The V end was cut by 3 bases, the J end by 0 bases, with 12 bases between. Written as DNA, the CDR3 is TGTGCCAGCAGCTTTGGGGCGGGACTCTCTGGGGCCAACGTCCTGACTTTC. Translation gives CASSFGAGLSGANVLTF.

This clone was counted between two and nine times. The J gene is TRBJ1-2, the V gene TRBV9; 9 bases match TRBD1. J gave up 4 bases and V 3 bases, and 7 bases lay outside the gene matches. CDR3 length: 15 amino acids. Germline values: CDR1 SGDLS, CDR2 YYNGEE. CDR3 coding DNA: TGTGCCAGCAGCGCTACCGGGACAGGGATCTATGGCTACACCTTC. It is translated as CASSATGTGIYGYTF.

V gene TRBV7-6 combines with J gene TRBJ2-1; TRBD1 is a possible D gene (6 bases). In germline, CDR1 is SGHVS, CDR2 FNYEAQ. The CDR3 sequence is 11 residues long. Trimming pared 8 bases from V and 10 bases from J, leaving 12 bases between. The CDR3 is CASDRGHEQFF. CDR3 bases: TGTGCCAGCGATCGGGGACACGAGCAGTTCTTC.

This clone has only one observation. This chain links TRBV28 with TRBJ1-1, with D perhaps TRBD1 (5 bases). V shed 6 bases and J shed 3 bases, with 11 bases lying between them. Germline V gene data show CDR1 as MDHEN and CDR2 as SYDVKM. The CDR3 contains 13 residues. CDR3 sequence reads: CASSPRRDTEAFF. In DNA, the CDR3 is TGTGCCAGCAGCCCCCGCAGGGACACTGAAGCTTTCTTT.

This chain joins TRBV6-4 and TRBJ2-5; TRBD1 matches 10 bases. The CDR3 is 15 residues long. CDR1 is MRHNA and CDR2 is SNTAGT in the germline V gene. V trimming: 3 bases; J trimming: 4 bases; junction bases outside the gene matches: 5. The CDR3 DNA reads TGTGCCAGCAGTGAAACGACAGGGGGCCGAGAGACCCAGTACTTC. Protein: CASSETTGGRETQYF.

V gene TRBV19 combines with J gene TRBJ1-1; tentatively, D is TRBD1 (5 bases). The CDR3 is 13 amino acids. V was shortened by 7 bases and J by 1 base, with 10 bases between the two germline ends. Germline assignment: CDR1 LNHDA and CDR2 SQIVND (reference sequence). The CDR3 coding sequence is TGTGCCAGTAATCGCAGGGAGAACACTGAAGCTTTCTTT. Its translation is CASNRRENTEAFF.

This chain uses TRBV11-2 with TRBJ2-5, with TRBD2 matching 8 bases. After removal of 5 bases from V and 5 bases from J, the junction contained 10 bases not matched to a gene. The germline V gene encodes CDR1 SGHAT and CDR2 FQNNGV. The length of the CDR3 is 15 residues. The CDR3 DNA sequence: TGTGCCAGCAGCCCCTCTCGGGGGGGCGGGGAGACCCAGTACTTC. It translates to CASSPSRGGGETQYF.

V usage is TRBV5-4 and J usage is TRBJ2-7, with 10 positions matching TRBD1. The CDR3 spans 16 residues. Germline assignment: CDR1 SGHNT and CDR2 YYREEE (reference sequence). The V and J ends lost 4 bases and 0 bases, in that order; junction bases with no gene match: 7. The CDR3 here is CASSGPGQGFSYEQYF. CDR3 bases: TGTGCCAGCAGCGGCCCGGGACAGGGGTTCTCCTACGAGCAGTACTTC.

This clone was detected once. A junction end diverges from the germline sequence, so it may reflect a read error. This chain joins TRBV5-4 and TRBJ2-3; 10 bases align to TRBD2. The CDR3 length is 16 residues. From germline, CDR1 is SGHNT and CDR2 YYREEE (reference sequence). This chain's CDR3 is CASSRTSGGPTYTQYF. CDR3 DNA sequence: TGTGCCAGCAGCAGGACTAGCGGAGGGCCCACATATACGCAGTATTTT.

The CDR3 spells CASSFSGRVVQYF. The DNA for the CDR3 is TGTGCCAGCAGTTTTAGCGGGAGGGTGGTGCAGTACTTC. The chain has TRBV28 and TRBJ2-7; 11 bases fit TRBD2. Germline CDR1 is MDHEN and CDR2 is SYDVKM. The CDR3 sequence is 13 residues long. V dropped 3 bases and J dropped 9; count of bases not matched to a gene: 4.